Following are 18 T cell receptor beta chains from one sample sequenced in a study of T cell clonotyping in hematopoietic cell transplantation (dated by TCRdb to 2020 to 2023). The receptor library was made with the immunoSEQ multiplex PCR assay. TCRdb carries this immuneACCESS record with in-frame sequences only. Its versions omit some clonotypes, under half of them owing to an unresolved V gene in the studies checked, with the rest unexplained. A total of 35,000 to 50,000 clones appear in this sample, nearly 97% of them only once. The ten biggest clones cover 0.75% to 1% of the sample. The sequencing input was peripheral blood mononuclear cells. These receptor sequences come from a man aged 25 to 45 in good health. Some clones in this sample may be carry-over from other donors' samples.

The chain links TRBV19 to TRBJ2-7; 9 bases are shared with TRBD2. This CDR3 is 14 amino acids long. Trimming removed 7 bases from V and 5 bases from J; junction bases left unmatched: 9. Per the germline V gene, CDR1 is LNHDA and CDR2 is SQIVND (reference sequence). CDR3 in amino acids: CASNQAGGPHEQYF. The CDR3 region has the DNA TGTGCCAGTAATCAGGCGGGAGGGCCCCACGAGCAGTACTTC.

The rearrangement uses TRBV28 and TRBJ2-1, with a possible D match to TRBD2 (6 bases). The V end lost 5 bases, the J end lost 7 bases, and 18 bases lay between the germline ends. From germline, CDR1 is MDHEN and CDR2 SYDVKM. This CDR3 spans 15 amino acids. The CDR3 coding sequence is TGTGCCAGCAGTCGTACTCCGGGGGAAATAAATGAGCAGTTCTTC. Its protein product is CASSRTPGEINEQFF.

Here the CDR3 DNA reads TGTGCTAGTGGTTTGGTACTTCATAGGACAGGGGAATCCGCGCTCCAAGAGACCCAGTACTTC. Its translation is CASGLVLHRTGESALQETQYF. The gene calls are TRBV12-5 and TRBJ2-5, with 9 bases identical to TRBD1. V gave up 0 bases and J gave up 1 base; unmatched junction bases: 18. This CDR3 has 21 residues. Looked up from germline, CDR1 is LGHNT and CDR2 is FRNRAP.

The chain combines TRBV5-4 with TRBJ2-2; D might be TRBD2 (6 bases). The germline gives CDR1 SGHNT, CDR2 YYREEE (reference sequence). V dropped 5 bases and J dropped 3 bases, with 20 bases sitting between them. The CDR3 loop spans 17 amino acids. CDR3 bases: TGTGCCAGCAGACCTTTCGGGGGTAGGTCCGACACCGGGGAGCTGTTTTTT. It codes for CASRPFGGRSDTGELFF.

This sequence joins TRBV27 and TRBJ2-2; no reliable D call. Trimming left V 3 bases short and J 8 bases short, with 7 bases between. The germline CDR1 and CDR2 sequences are MNHEY and SMNVEV (reference sequence). This CDR3 is built from 12 residues. The CDR3 is CASSLGLGELFF. The CDR3 nucleotides read TGTGCCAGCAGTTTGGGGTTAGGGGAGCTGTTTTTT.

The chain uses TRBV30 and TRBJ2-7, with D uncertain. Germline CDR1 GTSNPN, CDR2 SVGIG (reference sequence). Trimming stripped 5 bases from V and 0 bases from J, with 5 bases between. The CDR3 runs 11 residues. CDR3 loop: CAWGYSYEQYF. The CDR3 region has the DNA TGTGCCTGGGGGTACTCCTACGAGCAGTACTTC.

The genes are TRBV5-6 and TRBJ1-1; D gene unclear. Looked up from germline, CDR1 is SGHDT and CDR2 is YYEEEE. The CDR3 sequence is 17 residues long. Trimming took 2 bases from V and 3 from J, leaving 20 bases between them. As DNA, the CDR3 is TGTGCCAGCAGCTTTAGTACCGCCGGCTCCCGGGACACTGAAGCTTTCTTT. This gives the protein CASSFSTAGSRDTEAFF.

This rearrangement joins TRBV9 to TRBJ1-1; 8 nucleotides align to TRBD1. The germline V gene has CDR1 SGDLS and CDR2 YYNGEE. This CDR3 is 14 amino acids long. Unmatched junction bases numbered 4, after V lost 5 bases and J lost 1 base. CDR3 nucleotide sequence: TGTGCCAGCAGAGACGGGACAGGGAACACTGAAGCTTTCTTT. The encoded protein is CASRDGTGNTEAFF.

This rearrangement joins TRBV6-5 to TRBJ1-1; TRBD1 matches at 8 bases. The germline V gene encodes CDR1 MNHEY and CDR2 SVGAGI. CDR3 length equals 12 residues. J lost 4 bases, V lost 6 bases, and 1 base had no gene match. Here the CDR3 DNA reads TGTGCCAGCAGGCAGGGGGCCACTGAAGCTTTCTTT. It translates to CASRQGATEAFF.

The V and J genes are TRBV27 and TRBJ1-6; no clear D gene. CDR1 is MNHEY, CDR2 SMNVEV, per germline (reference sequence). The V gene lost 3 bases and the J gene lost 0 bases, with 3 bases spanning the gap. This CDR3 has 14 residues. The CDR3 DNA reads as TGTGCCAGCAGTTTTTACTCCTATAATTCACCCCTCCACTTT. Its protein product is CASSFYSYNSPLHF.

The CDR3 sequence: CASSRTASGYTF. DNA for the CDR3: TGTGCCAGCAGTCGGACGGCCTCGGGCTACACCTTC. The chain recombines TRBV6-5 with TRBJ1-2, with no clear D. The CDR3 totals 12 residues. V gave up 5 bases and J gave up 8 bases, with 12 bases separating them. Germline lookup yields CDR1 MNHEY and CDR2 SVGAGI.

The V and J genes are TRBV29-1 and TRBJ1-2; 7 bases are shared with TRBD1. CDR3 size: 12 residues. Germline CDR1 SQVTM, CDR2 ANQGSEA. Trimming cost V 7 bases and J 6 bases; bases outside gene matches: 8. CDR3 bases: TGCAGCGCCGACAGGGATACGGATGGCTACACCTTC. Translation: CSADRDTDGYTF.

This clone was recorded only once. This chain connects TRBV9 to TRBJ2-7, with D possibly TRBD2 on 5 matching bases. The CDR3 loop spans 14 amino acids. The V gene lost 2 bases and the J gene lost 4 bases, with 13 bases spanning the gap. Looked up from germline, CDR1 is SGDLS and CDR2 is YYNGEE. CDR3 protein: CASSVEGSGYEQYF. Written as DNA, the CDR3 is TGTGCCAGCAGCGTCGAGGGATCGGGGTACGAGCAGTACTTC.

The V and J genes are TRBV6-6 and TRBJ2-7; no clear D. Trimming took off 6 bases at V and 3 bases at J, with 15 bases between the two ends. Germline loops: CDR1 MNHNY, CDR2 SVGAGI (reference sequence). This CDR3 has 14 residues. The CDR3 bases are TGTGCCAGCAGCCCCCTTTTAGAAGTCTACGAGCAGTACTTC. This gives the protein CASSPLLEVYEQYF.

The chain links TRBV19 to TRBJ2-7; no clear D gene. Trimming left V 0 bases short and J 2 bases short, with 8 bases between. The CDR3 is 14 residues long. Germline values: CDR1 LNHDA, CDR2 SQIVND (reference sequence). DNA for the CDR3: TGTGCCAGTAGTATAGACCAGGCCGCCTACGAGCAGTACTTC. This gives the protein CASSIDQAAYEQYF.

V and J are TRBV29-1 and TRBJ2-7; the D is unclear. The ends were cut back, 7 bases at V and 5 bases at J, with 15 bases in the middle. There are 12 residues in the CDR3. Germline values: CDR1 SQVTM, CDR2 ANQGSEA. The CDR3: CSGSESLNEQYF. The CDR3 region has the DNA TGCAGCGGATCGGAAAGTCTCAACGAGCAGTACTTC.

This rearrangement joins TRBV29-1 to TRBJ1-2; D call uncertain. In germline, CDR1 is SQVTM, CDR2 ANQGSEA. This CDR3 region has 12 residues. Trimming took off 3 bases at V and 7 bases at J, with 12 bases between the two ends. CDR3 sequence: CSVDRTSSGYTF. Here the CDR3 DNA reads TGCAGCGTTGATCGGACTTCCAGTGGCTACACCTTC.

The chain has TRBV9 and TRBJ2-1; possible D gene TRBD1, 5 bases. Trimming pared 3 bases from V and 8 bases from J, leaving 9 bases between. The CDR3 covers 12 residues. The germline V gene encodes CDR1 SGDLS and CDR2 YYNGEE. CDR3 DNA sequence: TGTGCCAGCAGCGGCAGGGTCCATGAGCAGTTCTTC. Its translation is CASSGRVHEQFF.